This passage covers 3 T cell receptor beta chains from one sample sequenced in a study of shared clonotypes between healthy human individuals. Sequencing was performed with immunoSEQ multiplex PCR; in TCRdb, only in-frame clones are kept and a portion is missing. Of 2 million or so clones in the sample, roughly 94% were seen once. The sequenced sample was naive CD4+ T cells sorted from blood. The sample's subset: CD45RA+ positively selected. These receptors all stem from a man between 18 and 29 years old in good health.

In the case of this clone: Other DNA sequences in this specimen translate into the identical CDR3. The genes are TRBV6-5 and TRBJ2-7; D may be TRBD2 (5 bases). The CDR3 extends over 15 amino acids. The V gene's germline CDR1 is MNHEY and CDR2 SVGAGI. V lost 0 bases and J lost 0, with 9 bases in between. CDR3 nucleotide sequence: TGTGCCAGCAGTTACTCGAGCGGAGGCTCCTACGAGCAGTACTTC. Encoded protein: CASSYSSGGSYEQYF.

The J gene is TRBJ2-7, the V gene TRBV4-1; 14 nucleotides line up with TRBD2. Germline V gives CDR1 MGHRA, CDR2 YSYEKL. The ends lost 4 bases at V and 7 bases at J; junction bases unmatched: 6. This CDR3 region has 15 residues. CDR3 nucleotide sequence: TGCGCCAGCAGCCCCCGGACTAGCGGGGGGAGAGAGCAGTACTTC. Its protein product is CASSPRTSGGREQYF.

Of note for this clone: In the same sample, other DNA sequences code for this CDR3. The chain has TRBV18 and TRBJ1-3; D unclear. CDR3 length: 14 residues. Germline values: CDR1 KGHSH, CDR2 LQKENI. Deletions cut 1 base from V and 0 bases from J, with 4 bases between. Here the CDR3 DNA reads TGTGCCAGCTCACCACAGGGCTCTGGAAACACCATATATTTT. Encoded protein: CASSPQGSGNTIYF.